This T cell receptor (beta chain) was captured in a study of T cells in Graves' hyperthyroidism and ophthalmopathy. PBMCs stemmed from around 10 ml fresh peripheral blood. RNA transcripts gave rise to amplified TCR beta CDR3 regions. Using the HTBI primer set, a first-round RT-PCR was run on the TCR CDR3. TCRdb used MiXCR to reprocess the multiplex PCR reads, holding one entry per CDR3 protein. The sample contains some 580,000 distinct CDR3 sequences, roughly a sixth of which appear only once. Sequenced sample: blood. This receptor was obtained from a woman between 40 and 55 years old with Graves' ophthalmopathy.

The CDR3 region is CASSPHTGEGYGYTF. CDR3 nucleotide sequence: TGTGCCAGCAGCCCCCATACAGGGGAGGGCTATGGCTACACCTTC. V gene TRBV3-1 combines with J gene TRBJ1-2; TRBD1 matches 7 bases. The junction had 9 bases not matched to a gene; V was cut back by 4 bases and J by 4 bases. CDR3 length equals 15 residues. From germline, CDR1 is LGHDT and CDR2 YNNKEL (reference sequence).